These T cell receptor beta chains were read from a single sample in a study of blood T cell repertoires in COVID-19. Here immunoSEQ multiplex PCR was the method, and the copy in TCRdb shows in-frame clones only, minus some. In the table there are about 99,000 clones, 80% to 90% of which are singletons. Sequencing used peripheral blood. These receptors originate from a man aged 45-65 years with acute or convalescent COVID-19. Each CDR3 is given with its conserved first and last residue. A D gene is named only where the DNA matches it firmly. The size field is filled for only some rows; it gives once, few, many or a size class.

clone_size: -
cdr3_length: 12
j_call: TRBJ2-7
d_call: TRBD2
v_call: TRBV5-6
cdr3_nt: TGTGTCTCGGGAGGGAGCGCCTACGAGCAGTACTTC
cdr3_aa: CVSGGSAYEQYF

clone_size: -
cdr3_length: 15
j_call: TRBJ2-1
d_call: TRBD2
v_call: TRBV6-2/TRBV6-3
cdr3_nt: TGTGCCAGCAGTTACTCGGGGGAGGGCTACAATGAGCAGTTCTTC
cdr3_aa: CASSYSGEGYNEQFF

clone_size: -
cdr3_length: 12
j_call: TRBJ2-7
d_call: TRBD1
v_call: TRBV5-1
cdr3_nt: TGCGCCAGCAGCTGGACAGGGGACGAGCAGTACTTC
cdr3_aa: CASSWTGDEQYF

clone_size: -
cdr3_length: 15
j_call: TRBJ2-3
d_call: TRBD2
v_call: TRBV20-1
cdr3_nt: TGCAGTGCTAGTGCTTCGGGACTAGCCGCAGATACGCAGTATTTT
cdr3_aa: CSASASGLAADTQYF

clone_size: -
cdr3_length: 13
j_call: TRBJ1-4
d_call: -
v_call: TRBV6-6
cdr3_nt: TGTGCCAGCAGTTACTCGGGTAATCAGGAACTGTTTTTT
cdr3_aa: CASSYSGNQELFF

clone_size: -
cdr3_length: 15
j_call: TRBJ2-1
d_call: TRBD1
v_call: TRBV11-1
cdr3_nt: TGTGCCAGCAGCATCGGGACAGGGTCGTACAATGAGCAGTTCTTC
cdr3_aa: CASSIGTGSYNEQFF

clone_size: -
cdr3_length: 14
j_call: TRBJ1-6
d_call: TRBD1
v_call: TRBV9
cdr3_nt: TGTGCCAGCAGCGTAGTGGGACAGAATTCACCCCTCCACTTT
cdr3_aa: CASSVVGQNSPLHF

clone_size: -
cdr3_length: 14
j_call: TRBJ2-1
d_call: TRBD1
v_call: TRBV19
cdr3_nt: TGTGCCAGTAGTGGCACAGGGGGGAACAATGAGCAGTTCTTC
cdr3_aa: CASSGTGGNNEQFF

clone_size: -
cdr3_length: 16
j_call: TRBJ1-4
d_call: TRBD1
v_call: TRBV7-9
cdr3_nt: TGTGCCAGCAGCCCGCCAGGGACAGCAACTAATGAAAAACTGTTTTTT
cdr3_aa: CASSPPGTATNEKLFF

clone_size: -
cdr3_length: 14
j_call: TRBJ2-2
d_call: -
v_call: TRBV7-9
cdr3_nt: TGTGCCAGCAGCTTAACTAGCCAGGCCGGGGAGCTGTTTTTT
cdr3_aa: CASSLTSQAGELFF

clone_size: -
cdr3_length: 16
j_call: TRBJ2-3
d_call: TRBD2
v_call: TRBV10-3
cdr3_nt: TGTGCCATCAGCGTGACTAGCGGGAGTCCCACAGATACGCAGTATTTT
cdr3_aa: CAISVTSGSPTDTQYF

clone_size: -
cdr3_length: 14
j_call: TRBJ2-6
d_call: -
v_call: TRBV24-1
cdr3_nt: TGTGCCACCAGTGGGGGGGCTGGGGCCAACGTCCTGACTTTC
cdr3_aa: CATSGGAGANVLTF

clone_size: -
cdr3_length: 14
j_call: TRBJ2-1
d_call: -
v_call: TRBV5-1
cdr3_nt: TGCGCCAGCAGCCAGGCAGAACCCTACAATGAGCAGTTCTTC
cdr3_aa: CASSQAEPYNEQFF

clone_size: -
cdr3_length: 14
j_call: TRBJ2-2
d_call: -
v_call: TRBV3-1/TRBV3-2
cdr3_nt: TGTGCCAGCAGGTTCAGGGGAGGGACCGGGGAGCTGTTTTTT
cdr3_aa: CASRFRGGTGELFF

clone_size: once
cdr3_length: 15
j_call: TRBJ2-7
d_call: TRBD2
v_call: TRBV7-9
cdr3_nt: TGTGCCAGCAGCTTAGCGGAGCGGGGGGCCTACGAGCAGTACTTC
cdr3_aa: CASSLAERGAYEQYF

clone_size: -
cdr3_length: 13
j_call: TRBJ2-5
d_call: -
v_call: TRBV5-1
cdr3_nt: TGCGCCAGCAGCCGCACACCTCAAGAGACCCAGTACTTC
cdr3_aa: CASSRTPQETQYF

clone_size: -
cdr3_length: 14
j_call: TRBJ1-3
d_call: -
v_call: TRBV18
cdr3_nt: TGTGCCAGCTCATTCTCAGGGGAAGGAAACACCATATATTTT
cdr3_aa: CASSFSGEGNTIYF

clone_size: few
cdr3_length: 13
j_call: TRBJ1-5
d_call: -
v_call: TRBV19
cdr3_nt: TGTGCCAGTAGTAGCGGGGCACGGCAGCCCCAGCATTTT
cdr3_aa: CASSSGARQPQHF

clone_size: -
cdr3_length: 14
j_call: TRBJ2-2
d_call: -
v_call: TRBV3-1/TRBV3-2
cdr3_nt: TGTGCCAGCAGCCCCGGGACTCGCACCGGGGAGCTGTTTTTT
cdr3_aa: CASSPGTRTGELFF

clone_size: -
cdr3_length: 12
j_call: TRBJ2-1
d_call: -
v_call: TRBV4-1
cdr3_nt: TGCGCCAGCAGCCAAGGGGCTGGTGAGCAGTTCTTC
cdr3_aa: CASSQGAGEQFF

clone_size: -
cdr3_length: 14
j_call: TRBJ2-3
d_call: -
v_call: TRBV11-3
cdr3_nt: TGTGCCAGCAGCTCGTGGACTAGCACAGATACGCAGTATTTT
cdr3_aa: CASSSWTSTDTQYF

clone_size: -
cdr3_length: 13
j_call: TRBJ2-3
d_call: -
v_call: TRBV9
cdr3_nt: TGTGCCAGCAGCGGGTCTCGGTCGGATACGCAGTATTTT
cdr3_aa: CASSGSRSDTQYF

clone_size: -
cdr3_length: 15
j_call: TRBJ2-7
d_call: TRBD2
v_call: TRBV10-3
cdr3_nt: TGTGCCATCAGCCCGGGACTAGCGGACGTCTACGAGCAGTACTTC
cdr3_aa: CAISPGLADVYEQYF

clone_size: -
cdr3_length: 16
j_call: TRBJ2-5
d_call: -
v_call: TRBV4-1
cdr3_nt: TGCGCCAGCAGCCACGGCGGGACCGCCGTAGAGGAGACCCAGTACTTC
cdr3_aa: CASSHGGTAVEETQYF

clone_size: -
cdr3_length: 16
j_call: TRBJ2-1
d_call: TRBD2
v_call: TRBV24-1
cdr3_nt: TGTGCCACCAGTGATCCGGGACTAGCCGGCTACAATGAGCAGTTCTTC
cdr3_aa: CATSDPGLAGYNEQFF

clone_size: once
cdr3_length: 13
j_call: TRBJ1-5
d_call: -
v_call: TRBV25-1
cdr3_nt: TGTGCCAGCAGTGAACCCGGGAATCAGCCCCAGCATTTT
cdr3_aa: CASSEPGNQPQHF

clone_size: -
cdr3_length: 15
j_call: TRBJ2-3
d_call: TRBD1
v_call: TRBV5-1
cdr3_nt: TGCGCCAGCAGCCGGGGACAGGAGGGGACAGATACGCAGTATTTT
cdr3_aa: CASSRGQEGTDTQYF

clone_size: -
cdr3_length: 16
j_call: TRBJ2-1
d_call: TRBD2
v_call: TRBV5-4
cdr3_nt: TGTGCCAGCAGCCCCGGGACTAGCTGGGCCTACAATGAGCAGTTCTTC
cdr3_aa: CASSPGTSWAYNEQFF

clone_size: -
cdr3_length: 14
j_call: TRBJ2-1
d_call: TRBD2
v_call: TRBV28
cdr3_nt: TGTGCCAGCAGGTCCGGGGACTATCCAAATGAGCAGTTCTTC
cdr3_aa: CASRSGDYPNEQFF

clone_size: once
cdr3_length: 14
j_call: TRBJ2-7
d_call: TRBD1
v_call: TRBV7-9
cdr3_nt: TGTGCCAGCTCACCCTCCACAGGGGGGTACGAGCAGTACTTC
cdr3_aa: CASSPSTGGYEQYF

clone_size: once
cdr3_length: 13
j_call: TRBJ2-5
d_call: -
v_call: TRBV7-9
cdr3_nt: TGTGCCAGCAGCTTGACCGTGGGGGGGACCCAGTACTTC
cdr3_aa: CASSLTVGGTQYF

clone_size: -
cdr3_length: 17
j_call: TRBJ2-6
d_call: TRBD1
v_call: TRBV28
cdr3_nt: TGTGCCAGCACCCGGACAGGGGTTTTGACTGGGGCCAACGTCCTGACTTTC
cdr3_aa: CASTRTGVLTGANVLTF

clone_size: -
cdr3_length: 15
j_call: TRBJ2-3
d_call: TRBD1
v_call: TRBV11-1
cdr3_nt: TGTGCCAGCAGCTTAGGGCAGGGGGCCACAGATACGCAGTATTTT
cdr3_aa: CASSLGQGATDTQYF

clone_size: -
cdr3_length: 15
j_call: TRBJ1-2
d_call: -
v_call: TRBV7-9
cdr3_nt: TGTGCCAGCAGCCTCGGACAGACATTAAACTATGGCTACACCTTC
cdr3_aa: CASSLGQTLNYGYTF

clone_size: -
cdr3_length: 12
j_call: TRBJ2-5
d_call: -
v_call: TRBV28
cdr3_nt: TGTGCCAGCAGTTCCAGGGTGGAGACCCAGTACTTC
cdr3_aa: CASSSRVETQYF

clone_size: -
cdr3_length: 17
j_call: TRBJ1-5
d_call: -
v_call: TRBV4-1
cdr3_nt: TGCGCCAGCAGCCAAGGCCCCGGCAGGGTTAGCAATCAGCCCCAGCATTTT
cdr3_aa: CASSQGPGRVSNQPQHF